Presented here are 29 T cell receptor beta chains from one specimen sequenced in a study of cytomegalovirus exposure and HLA in healthy donors (dated by TCRdb to about 2017). The library was prepared using the immunoSEQ multiplex PCR assay. The multiplex PCR relied on a mix of 60 forward primers for TCR Vbeta segments and 13 reverse primers for TCR Jbeta segments. TCRdb's version of the immuneACCESS table is confined to in-frame rearrangements and falls short of the full clone set. An unresolved V gene accounts for under half of the shortfall where checked; the remainder is of unknown origin. The sample has roughly 80,000 clones on record, over 60% of them singletons. Under 4.5% of the sample rests with the top ten. Sequenced sample: PBMCs. Receptors originate from a male donor in good health and CMV-seropositive.

The CDR3 DNA reads TGTGCCAGCAGTCGGACTAGCGGATCCTACGAGCAGTACTTC. Its translation: CASSRTSGSYEQYF. This chain joins TRBV13 and TRBJ2-7; TRBD2 agrees at 10 bases. Germline V lookup: CDR1 PRHDT, CDR2 FYEKMQ (reference sequence). The CDR3 covers 14 residues. Trimming removed 6 bases from V and 1 base from J; junction bases left unmatched: 3.

CDR3 DNA sequence: TGTGCCAGCAGCCCCCTAGCGGGGGGGCAGACAGATACGCAGTATTTT. Protein product: CASSPLAGGQTDTQYF. This chain links TRBV7-9 with TRBJ2-3; 12 nucleotides line up with TRBD2. The J segment lost 3 bases and the V segment lost 5 bases, leaving 6 bases of the junction unmatched. This CDR3 is 16 amino acids long. In germline, CDR1 is SEHNR, CDR2 FQNEAQ (reference sequence).

The chain couples TRBV28 to TRBJ2-7, with D perhaps matching TRBD2 (5 bases). Germline lookup yields CDR1 MDHEN and CDR2 SYDVKM. Trimming removed 5 bases from V and 0 bases from J, with 14 bases in between. The CDR3 sequence is 15 residues long. The CDR3 loop reads CASSVLGLSSYEQYF. The CDR3 region has the DNA TGTGCCAGCAGTGTACTAGGCCTATCCTCCTACGAGCAGTACTTC.

This clone was counted a few times. The chain links TRBV5-1 to TRBJ2-3; maybe TRBD2 (5 bases). Germline CDR1 is SGHRS and CDR2 is YFSETQ. The CDR3 length is 14 residues. The germline V and J ends were trimmed by 3 bases and 2 bases, with 10 bases remaining between them. CDR3 region: CASSWKDYTDTQYF. The DNA of the CDR3 is TGCGCCAGCAGCTGGAAAGACTACACAGATACGCAGTATTTT.

By share, this clone ranks as medium-sized. The chain joins TRBV5-6 to TRBJ2-5; D is uncertain. The CDR3 has 13 amino acids. The V gene's germline CDR1 is SGHDT and CDR2 YYEEEE. The V gene lost 5 bases and the J gene lost 5 bases, with 13 bases spanning the gap. CDR3 region: CASSLRTRETQYF. CDR3 DNA sequence: TGTGCCAGCAGTCTCCGTACTCGGGAGACCCAGTACTTC.

The rearrangement links TRBV15 to TRBJ1-2; 8 bases map to TRBD1. The trim removed 3 bases at V and 7 bases at J, leaving 4 bases unmatched. CDR1 is LNHNV, CDR2 YYDKDF, per germline (reference sequence). This CDR3 has 13 residues. The CDR3, as DNA: TGTGCCACCAGCAGGGACAGGGAGGGTGGCTACACCTTC. Translated: CATSRDREGGYTF.

This clone was seen only a few times. The chain combines TRBV29-1 with TRBJ2-1; 10 bases align to TRBD2. Germline V lookup: CDR1 SQVTM, CDR2 ANQGSEA. The junction had 1 base not matched to a gene; V was cut back by 2 bases and J by 6 bases. The CDR3 contains 13 residues. DNA for the CDR3: TGCAGCGTTGAACGGACTAGCGGCAATGAGCAGTTCTTC. This gives the protein CSVERTSGNEQFF.

In its sample, this clone was seen once. The rearrangement links TRBV27 to TRBJ2-5, with TRBD1 identical over 10 bases. V gave up 6 bases and J gave up 2 bases; unmatched junction bases: 12. The CDR3 is made up of 17 amino acids. The germline gives CDR1 MNHEY, CDR2 SMNVEV (reference sequence). CDR3: CASSRNDRGHPQETQYF. In DNA, the CDR3 is TGTGCCAGCAGCCGAAACGACAGGGGGCACCCTCAAGAGACCCAGTACTTC.

The chain combines TRBV23-1 with TRBJ2-7; 9 positions agree with TRBD1. TRBV23-1 is classed as an ORF, of uncertain function. The trim removed 7 bases at V and 5 bases at J, leaving 9 bases unmatched. The CDR3 is 14 residues long. The CDR3 nucleotides read TGCGCCAGCACCCGAGGACAGGGGTCGAACGAGCAGTACTTC. Its translation: CASTRGQGSNEQYF.

The chain has TRBV6-1 and TRBJ2-5; 7 nucleotides agree with TRBD1. The trim removed 8 bases at V and 1 base at J, leaving 7 bases unmatched. From germline, CDR1 is MNHNS and CDR2 SASEGT. This CDR3 contains 14 residues. Here the CDR3 reads CASQDRAIQETQYF. As DNA, the CDR3 is TGTGCCAGCCAAGACAGGGCTATCCAAGAGACCCAGTACTTC.

The chain couples TRBV4-3 to TRBJ1-1; D is perhaps TRBD1 (6 bases). This CDR3 region has 12 residues. Per germline, CDR1 LGHNA and CDR2 YSLEER. The V end lost 3 bases, the J end lost 5 bases, and 7 bases lay between the germline ends. Here the CDR3 reads CASSHTGTEAFF. The CDR3 bases are TGCGCCAGCAGCCATACAGGGACTGAAGCTTTCTTT.

This clone has a handful of counts. The CDR3 is CASSPTLRTGASRETQYF. The CDR3 region has the DNA TGCGCCAGCAGCCCAACCCTACGTACAGGGGCATCCAGGGAGACCCAGTACTTC. The chain joins TRBV5-1 to TRBJ2-5; TRBD1 matches 7 bases. V trimming: 4 bases; J trimming: 5 bases; junction bases outside the gene matches: 20. Germline V gives CDR1 SGHRS, CDR2 YFSETQ. The CDR3 has 18 residues.

This clone has a handful of counts. The CDR3 sequence is CASSRTGTPAVPGELFF. The CDR3 coding sequence is TGTGCCAGCAGCCGGACAGGCACACCCGCCGTCCCCGGGGAGCTGTTTTTT. The J gene is TRBJ2-2, the V gene TRBV2, with 7 bases fitting TRBD1. The CDR3 length is 17 residues. The germline V gene has CDR1 SNHLY and CDR2 FYNNEI. With 6 bases clipped from V and 6 bases from J, the junction kept 16 bases outside the gene matches.

The chain employs TRBV6-1 and TRBJ1-1, with 9 nucleotides matching TRBD1. CDR1 is MNHNS, CDR2 SASEGT, per germline. The CDR3 has 15 amino acids. With V trimmed by 7 bases and J by 6 bases, 12 bases remained unmatched. The CDR3 nucleotides read TGTGCCAGCACTTCCAACAGGGGGCTGAGGGCTGAAGCTTTCTTT. Protein product: CASTSNRGLRAEAFF.

The J gene is TRBJ2-7, the V gene TRBV5-1; no clear D gene. Germline CDR1 reads SGHRS; CDR2 reads YFSETQ. The CDR3 covers 13 residues. The V end lost 2 bases, the J end lost 3 bases, and 9 bases lay between the germline ends. CDR3: CASSFPGVYEQYF. CDR3 in DNA: TGCGCCAGCAGCTTCCCCGGAGTCTACGAGCAGTACTTC.

The rearrangement uses TRBV12-2 and TRBJ1-2; the table gives TRBD1 as D, unverified against the DNA. TRBV12-2 corresponds to a pseudogene. This CDR3 is built from 13 residues. The CDR3 coding sequence is TGTGCAAGTCGCTTTGACAAACATGGGGGCTACACCTTC. Translated: CASRFDKHGGYTF.

The chain recombines TRBV28 with TRBJ1-1; the D is unclear. V shed 4 bases and J shed 1 base, with 13 bases lying between them. The CDR3 runs to 15 residues. Germline V gene lookup returns CDR1 MDHEN and CDR2 SYDVKM. For the CDR3, the DNA is TGTGCCAGCAGTTCACCTTCAGGCAGGAACACTGAAGCTTTCTTT. Amino acids: CASSSPSGRNTEAFF.

This clone has just one count. The rearrangement uses TRBV9 and TRBJ1-1; possibly TRBD1 for D (5 bases). V gave up 3 bases and J gave up 1 base, with 7 bases separating them. Per the germline V gene, CDR1 is SGDLS and CDR2 is YYNGEE. The CDR3 is made up of 13 amino acids. CDR3 amino acids: CASSGRANTEAFF. Here the CDR3 DNA reads TGTGCCAGCAGCGGCAGGGCGAACACTGAAGCTTTCTTT. The whole variable domain, remainder taken from reference TRBV9 and TRBJ1-1, is DSGVTQTPKHLITATGQRVTLRCSPRSGDLSVYWYQQSLDQGLQFLIQYYNGEERAKGNILERFSAQQFPDLHSELNLSSLELGDSALYFCASSGRANTEAFFGQGTRLTVV.

This chain links TRBV30 with TRBJ2-3, with TRBD2 identical over 11 bases. Germline trimming cut 3 bases from V and 3 bases from J; bases unmatched to any gene: 5. Per the germline V gene, CDR1 is GTSNPN and CDR2 is SVGIG (reference sequence). This CDR3 region has 15 residues. The CDR3 nucleotides are TGTGCCTGGAGAAGACTAGCGGGAAGTACAGATACGCAGTATTTT. Translated, it gives CAWRRLAGSTDTQYF.

The V gene is TRBV7-8, the J gene TRBJ1-6, with 7 bases matching TRBD1. The germline gives CDR1 SGHVS, CDR2 FQNEAQ. There are 15 residues in the CDR3. The V and J ends lost 4 bases and 7 bases, in that order; junction bases with no gene match: 7. CDR3 nucleotides: TGTGCCAGCAGCTCTACAGGGGTTCAAAATTCACCCCTCCACTTT. It yields the protein CASSSTGVQNSPLHF.

This chain connects TRBV6-5 to TRBJ2-7; D unresolved. The V gene lost 7 bases and the J gene lost 3 bases, with 13 bases spanning the gap. The CDR3 is 13 amino acids. CDR1 is MNHEY, CDR2 SVGAGI, per germline. CDR3 loop: CASTGASFYEQYF. The DNA of the CDR3 is TGTGCCAGCACCGGCGCTAGTTTCTACGAGCAGTACTTC.

This clone showed up just once. V and J are TRBV10-3 and TRBJ2-3; D is ambiguous. CDR3 size: 15 residues. The V end was cut by 2 bases, the J end by 2 bases, with 11 bases between. Looked up from germline, CDR1 is ENHRY and CDR2 is SYGVKD. The CDR3 DNA reads as TGTGCCATCAGTGAGCCTCACGAGGCCACAGATACGCAGTATTTT. It translates to CAISEPHEATDTQYF.

The rearrangement uses TRBV6-4 and TRBJ2-3, with 7 positions matching TRBD1. This CDR3 has 15 amino acids. With 5 bases clipped from V and 1 base from J, the junction kept 6 bases outside the gene matches. CDR1 and CDR2 from the germline V gene are MRHNA and SNTAGT. For the CDR3, the DNA is TGTGCCAGCAGTCCCGAGACAGGGCGCACAGATACGCAGTATTTT. This translates into CASSPETGRTDTQYF.

In DNA, the CDR3 is TGTGCCAGCAGTTCCGCGGATGGACAGGGATTGCTTCAGCCCCAGCATTTT. Protein sequence: CASSSADGQGLLQPQHF. The chain employs TRBV28 and TRBJ1-5; 8 bases match TRBD1. Germline V gene data show CDR1 as MDHEN and CDR2 as SYDVKM. The V gene end was trimmed by 4 bases and the J gene end by 6 bases; junction bases not matched to a gene: 14. The CDR3 sequence is 17 residues long.

This clone appeared once. CDR3 nucleotide sequence: TGTGCCAGCAGCTTGGCAGGGGTCGACGAGCAGTACTTC. Translated: CASSLAGVDEQYF. The chain has TRBV5-6 and TRBJ2-7; perhaps TRBD1 as D (6 bases). The CDR3 is 13 residues long. V lost 0 bases, J lost 5 bases, and 9 bases lay in between. The germline gives CDR1 SGHDT, CDR2 YYEEEE. Drawing the rest from reference TRBV5-6 and TRBJ2-7, the complete variable domain is DAGVTQSPTHLIKTRGQQVTLRCSPKSGHDTVSWYQQALGQGPQFIFQYYEEEERQRGNFPDRFSGHQFPNYSSELNVNALLLGDSALYLCASSLAGVDEQYFGPGTRLTVT.

This clone was found a few times. This chain links TRBV7-9 with TRBJ2-7; 9 bases match TRBD2. The V gene's germline CDR1 is SEHNR and CDR2 FQNEAQ (reference sequence). V lost 3 bases to trimming and J lost 0 bases; unmatched junction nucleotides: 3. This CDR3 has 15 residues. CDR3 DNA: TGTGCCAGCAGCTTTGGTAGCGGGAGCTCCTACGAGCAGTACTTC. Amino acids: CASSFGSGSSYEQYF.

The V call is TRBV4-1, the J call TRBJ1-3; D is ambiguous. CDR1 is MGHRA and CDR2 is YSYEKL in the germline V gene. The V gene lost 1 base and the J gene lost 4 bases, with 14 bases spanning the gap. The CDR3 length is 16 residues. Here the CDR3 DNA reads TGCGCCAGCAGCCAAGGACTGACCGTCGAGGGAAACACCATATATTTT. Translation: CASSQGLTVEGNTIYF.

The rearrangement links TRBV5-6 to TRBJ2-6; TRBD2 is a possible D gene (6 bases). The V end lost 0 bases, the J end lost 0 bases, and 7 bases lay between the germline ends. The CDR3 length is 16 residues. Germline loops: CDR1 SGHDT, CDR2 YYEEEE. The CDR3 spells CASSLGGDSGANVLTF. The DNA for the CDR3 is TGTGCCAGCAGCTTGGGCGGGGACTCTGGGGCCAACGTCCTGACTTTC.

This clone was seen a few times. This sequence joins TRBV5-4 and TRBJ1-4, with 7 bases fitting TRBD1. This CDR3 has 15 residues. V trimming: 0 bases; J trimming: 3 bases; junction bases outside the gene matches: 2. The germline CDR1 and CDR2 sequences are SGHNT and YYREEE (reference sequence). The CDR3 sequence: CASSLDGTANEKLFF. The CDR3 DNA sequence: TGTGCCAGCAGCTTGGATGGGACAGCTAATGAAAAACTGTTTTTT.